This T cell receptor beta chain was sequenced during a study of cytomegalovirus exposure and HLA in healthy donors. Study-wide context: The roughly 100 million unique TCR beta sequences, from around 200 million T cells, were found by an earlier analysis. Study-level results: Later analysis reportedly placed an Asian-associated ancestry cluster below the approximately 650-donor mean in N-insertions. TCR sequences were mostly rare, though some public TCRs occurred in many donors.

This clone was picked up one time. Its antigen is still unknown. V was pared by 4 bases and J by 8 bases, with 7 bases of the junction left unmatched. There are 14 residues in the CDR3. Germline loops: CDR1 SGHRS, CDR2 YFSETQ. PCR primers comprised 60 Vbeta and 13 Jbeta primers. The protocol was immunoSEQ multiplex PCR, while the TCRdb copy is restricted to in-frame clones and leaves out a portion. The sample has some 150,000 clones; roughly two thirds are singletons. The genes are TRBV5-1 and TRBJ1-4; 8 nucleotides align to TRBD1. This receptor was identified in a woman aged 25 to 39 in good health and CMV-seronegative. The sample was PBMCs. CDR3 sequence reads: CASSRDRGQEKLFF. The DNA of the CDR3 is TGCGCCAGCAGCAGAGACAGGGGACAAGAAAAACTGTTTTTT.